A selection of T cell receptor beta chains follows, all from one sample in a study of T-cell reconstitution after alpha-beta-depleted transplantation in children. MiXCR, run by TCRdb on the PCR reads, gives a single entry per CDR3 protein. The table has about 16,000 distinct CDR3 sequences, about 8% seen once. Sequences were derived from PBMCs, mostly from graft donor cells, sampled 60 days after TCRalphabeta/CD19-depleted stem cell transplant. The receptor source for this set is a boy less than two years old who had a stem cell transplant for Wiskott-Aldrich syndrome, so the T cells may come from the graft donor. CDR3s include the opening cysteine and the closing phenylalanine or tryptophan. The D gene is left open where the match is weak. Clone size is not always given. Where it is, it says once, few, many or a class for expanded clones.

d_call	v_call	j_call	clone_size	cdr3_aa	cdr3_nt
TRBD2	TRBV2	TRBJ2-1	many	CASSGLAGVVEQFF	TGTGCCAGCAGTGGGCTAGCGGGAGTAGTCGAGCAGTTCTTC
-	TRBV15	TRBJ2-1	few	CATSRGGTVSYNEQFF	TGTGCCACCAGCAGAGGCGGCACCGTATCCTACAATGAGCAGTTCTTC
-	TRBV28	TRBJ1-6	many	CASSFLQGSNSPLHF	TGTGCCAGCAGTTTCCTTCAGGGATCAAATTCACCCCTCCACTTT
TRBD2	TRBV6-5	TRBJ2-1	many	CASSYASGTWSSYNEQFF	TGTGCCAGCAGTTATGCTAGCGGGACCTGGAGCTCCTACAATGAGCAGTTCTTC
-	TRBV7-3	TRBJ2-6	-	CASSSNPGIGANVLTF	TGTGCCAGCAGCTCGAATCCGGGGATTGGGGCCAACGTCCTGACTTTC
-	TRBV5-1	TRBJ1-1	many	CASSRGIPNTEAFF	TGCGCCAGCAGCAGAGGGATCCCGAACACTGAAGCTTTCTTT
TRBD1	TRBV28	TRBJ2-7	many	CASREGGQGREQYF	TGTGCCAGCAGGGAGGGAGGACAGGGCAGGGAGCAGTACTTC
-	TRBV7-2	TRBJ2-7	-	CASSLVWANAHEQYF	TGTGCCAGCAGCTTAGTTTGGGCTAATGCCCACGAGCAGTACTTC
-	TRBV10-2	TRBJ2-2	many	CASSEWAGPHTGELFF	TGCGCCAGCAGTGAGTGGGCAGGGCCTCACACCGGGGAGCTGTTTTTT
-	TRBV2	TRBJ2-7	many	CASSESWGYEQYF	TGTGCCAGCAGTGAGAGTTGGGGGTACGAGCAGTACTTC
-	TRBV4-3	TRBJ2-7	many	CASSQDGRGEQYF	TGCGCCAGCAGCCAAGATGGGAGAGGCGAGCAGTACTTC
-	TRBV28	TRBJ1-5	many	CASSLILSVGPQHF	TGTGCCAGCAGTTTAATTTTGAGTGTCGGGCCCCAGCATTTT
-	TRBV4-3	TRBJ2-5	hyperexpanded	CASSQGHWIQETQYF	TGCGCCAGCAGCCAAGGACACTGGATCCAAGAGACCCAGTACTTC
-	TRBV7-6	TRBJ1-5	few	CASSLVDRPNQPQHF	TGTGCCAGCAGCTTAGTGGACAGACCAAATCAGCCCCAGCATTTT
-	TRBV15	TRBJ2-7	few	CATSRGRQGNHEQYF	TGTGCCACCAGCAGAGGGCGGCAGGGGAACCACGAGCAGTACTTC
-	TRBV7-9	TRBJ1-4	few	CASSSPLGVKLFF	TGTGCCAGCAGCTCGCCCCTAGGGGTGAAACTGTTTTTT
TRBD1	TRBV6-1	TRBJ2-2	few	CASRRQGWLYTGELFF	TGTGCCAGCAGGAGACAGGGATGGTTGTACACCGGGGAGCTGTTTTTT
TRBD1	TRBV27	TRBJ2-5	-	CASSLIAPGQGEETQYF	TGTGCCAGCAGTTTAATTGCCCCGGGACAGGGGGAAGAGACCCAGTACTTC
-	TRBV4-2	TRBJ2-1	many	CASSRKAGEGGLEQFF	TGTGCCAGCAGCCGAAAGGCGGGAGAGGGGGGATTAGAGCAGTTCTTC
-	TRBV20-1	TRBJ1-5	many	CSARGTPFVSNQPQHF	TGCAGTGCCCGGGGGACACCCTTTGTAAGCAATCAGCCCCAGCATTTT
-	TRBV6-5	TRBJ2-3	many	CASSLTLSTDTQYF	TGTGCCAGCAGTTTGACTCTAAGCACAGATACGCAGTATTTT
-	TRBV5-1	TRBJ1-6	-	CASSLYRAGDNSPLHF	TGCGCCAGCAGCTTGTATCGGGCAGGGGATAATTCACCCCTCCACTTT
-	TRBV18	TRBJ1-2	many	CASSPEGLNYGYTF	TGTGCCAGCTCACCTGAGGGACTCAACTATGGCTACACCTTC
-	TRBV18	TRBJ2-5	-	CASSSEGETQYF	TGTGCCAGCTCATCGGAGGGAGAGACCCAGTACTTC
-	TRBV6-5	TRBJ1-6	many	CASSTRVGGSPLHF	TGTGCCAGTTCTACCAGGGTGGGGGGTTCACCCCTCCACTTT
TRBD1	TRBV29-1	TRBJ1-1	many	CSVDTGEGTEAFF	TGCAGCGTGGATACAGGGGAGGGCACTGAAGCTTTCTTT
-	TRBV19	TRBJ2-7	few	CASSPGTFSYEQYF	TGTGCCAGTAGTCCTGGGACCTTCTCCTACGAGCAGTACTTC
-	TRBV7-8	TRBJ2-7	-	CASRPTGRGIYEQYF	TGTGCCAGCAGACCCACAGGGAGGGGCATCTACGAGCAGTACTTC
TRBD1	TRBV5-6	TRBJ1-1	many	CASSSGQGNTEAFF	TGTGCCAGCAGCTCCGGACAGGGGAACACTGAAGCTTTCTTT
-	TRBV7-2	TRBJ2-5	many	CASSLSPIQETQYF	TGTGCCAGCAGCTTATCGCCCATCCAAGAGACCCAGTACTTC
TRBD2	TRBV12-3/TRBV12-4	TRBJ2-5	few	CASSPIPSGRGETQYF	TGTGCCAGCAGTCCCATTCCCAGCGGGAGGGGGGAGACCCAGTACTTC
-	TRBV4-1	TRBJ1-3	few	CASSQDKGLSGNTIYF	TGCGCCAGCAGCCAAGATAAGGGACTCTCTGGAAACACCATATATTTT
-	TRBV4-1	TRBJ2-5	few	CASSLQILGETQYF	TGCGCCAGCAGCCTCCAAATCTTGGGAGAGACCCAGTACTTC
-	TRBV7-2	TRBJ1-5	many	CASSPRGAHQPQHF	TGTGCCAGCAGCCCCCGGGGGGCCCATCAGCCCCAGCATTTT
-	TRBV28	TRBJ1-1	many	CASSLLFGSGDTEAFF	TGTGCCAGCAGTTTATTATTTGGGAGTGGAGACACTGAAGCTTTCTTT
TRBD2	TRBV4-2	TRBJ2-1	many	CASSQAGSGRAYNEQFF	TGTGCCAGCAGCCAAGCGGGTAGCGGGAGGGCCTACAATGAGCAGTTCTTC
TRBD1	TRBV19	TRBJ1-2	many	CASSRQGSSYGYTF	TGTGCCAGTAGCCGACAGGGGAGCAGCTATGGCTACACCTTC
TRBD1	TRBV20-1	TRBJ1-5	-	CSALLGTGGQQPQHF	TGCAGTGCCCTCCTGGGGACAGGGGGCCAGCAGCCCCAGCATTTT
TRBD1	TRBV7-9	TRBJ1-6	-	CASSSRTGDSPLHF	TGTGCCAGCAGCTCCCGGACAGGGGATTCACCCCTCCACTTT
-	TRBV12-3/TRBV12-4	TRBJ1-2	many	CASSVIPRAVSSGYTF	TGTGCCAGCAGTGTCATTCCCCGTGCAGTCTCCTCTGGCTACACCTTC
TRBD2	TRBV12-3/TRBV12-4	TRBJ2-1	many	CASSLRAGEGEQFF	TGTGCCAGCAGTTTGAGGGCGGGAGAGGGCGAGCAGTTCTTC
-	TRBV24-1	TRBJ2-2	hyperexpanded	CATSDLGPGELFF	TGTGCCACCAGTGACCTCGGCCCCGGGGAGCTGTTTTTT
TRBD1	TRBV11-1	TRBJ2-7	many	CASSRADRGSYEQYF	TGTGCCAGCAGCCGCGCCGACAGGGGGTCCTACGAGCAGTACTTC